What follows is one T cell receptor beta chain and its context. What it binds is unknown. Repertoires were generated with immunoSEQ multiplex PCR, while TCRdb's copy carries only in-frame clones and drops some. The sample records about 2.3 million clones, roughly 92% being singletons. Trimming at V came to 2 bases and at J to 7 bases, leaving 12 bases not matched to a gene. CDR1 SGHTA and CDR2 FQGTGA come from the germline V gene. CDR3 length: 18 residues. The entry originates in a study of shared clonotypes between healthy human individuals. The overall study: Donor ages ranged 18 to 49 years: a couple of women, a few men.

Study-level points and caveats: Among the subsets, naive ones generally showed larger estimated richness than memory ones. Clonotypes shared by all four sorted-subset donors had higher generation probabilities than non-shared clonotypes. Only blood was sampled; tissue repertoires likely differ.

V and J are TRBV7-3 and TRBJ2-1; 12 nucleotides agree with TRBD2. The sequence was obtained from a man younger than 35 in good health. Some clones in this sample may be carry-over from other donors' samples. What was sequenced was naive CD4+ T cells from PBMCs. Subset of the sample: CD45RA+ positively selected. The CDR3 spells CASSLLPPTSGRSNEQFF. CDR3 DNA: TGTGCCAGCAGCTTACTCCCCCCCACTAGCGGGAGGTCAAATGAGCAGTTCTTC.